Shown below are 14 T cell receptor beta chains from a single sample sequenced in a study of blood T cell repertoires in COVID-19. Generated by immunoSEQ multiplex PCR, the TCRdb table keeps only in-frame clones and is missing some. The sample includes around 300,000 clones, more than 80% of them seen just once. The sequencing input was peripheral blood. The receptors shown here come from a woman between 40 and 50 years old with acute or convalescent COVID-19.

This chain joins TRBV6-5 and TRBJ1-2; D is possibly TRBD1 (5 bases). CDR3 length: 15 residues. V shed 5 bases and J shed 1 base, with 14 bases lying between them. Germline-derived CDR1 and CDR2 are MNHEY and SVGAGI. In DNA, the CDR3 is TGTGCCAGCAGTCCGGGCGGGGGGGTTAACTATGGCTACACCTTC. Translating it yields CASSPGGGVNYGYTF.

This rearrangement joins TRBV9 to TRBJ1-1, with TRBD1 as a possible D gene (5 bases). The V gene's germline CDR1 is SGDLS and CDR2 YYNGEE. The CDR3 consists of 13 residues. The ends were cut back, 6 bases at V and 0 bases at J, with 9 bases in the middle. The CDR3 protein is CASTLGLNTEAFF. The CDR3 DNA is TGTGCCAGCACCCTGGGGCTGAACACTGAAGCTTTCTTT.

The chain is built from TRBV2 and TRBJ1-1; 9 bases fit TRBD1. Trimming took 5 bases from V and 4 from J; bases not matched to a gene: 8. CDR3 length equals 15 residues. Germline values: CDR1 SNHLY, CDR2 FYNNEI. In DNA form, the CDR3 reads TGTGCCAGCAGTTCACAGGGGGCCGTGTCCACTGAAGCTTTCTTT. It is translated as CASSSQGAVSTEAFF.

The chain couples TRBV7-9 to TRBJ2-1; D not resolved. CDR1 SEHNR and CDR2 FQNEAQ come from the germline V gene (reference sequence). The CDR3 has 14 residues. V gave up 0 bases and J gave up 7 bases, with 10 bases separating them. This CDR3 is CASSLAQLVNEQFF. In nucleotides, the CDR3 is TGTGCCAGCAGCTTAGCGCAGTTGGTTAATGAGCAGTTCTTC.

The chain joins TRBV6-1 to TRBJ1-6; D may be TRBD1 (6 bases). The CDR3 extends over 15 amino acids. Germline CDR1 reads MNHNS; CDR2 reads SASEGT. Trimming pared 2 bases from V and 9 bases from J, leaving 14 bases between. The CDR3 sequence is CASSEFWQGSSPLHF. CDR3 nucleotide sequence: TGTGCCAGCAGTGAATTTTGGCAGGGGTCTTCACCCCTCCACTTT.

The chain recombines TRBV27 with TRBJ1-6; 8 nucleotides align to TRBD1. The CDR3 covers 20 residues. J lost 0 bases, V lost 4 bases, and 14 bases had no gene match. The V gene's germline CDR1 is MNHEY and CDR2 SMNVEV (reference sequence). The CDR3 DNA sequence: TGTGCCAGCAGTTACGTTGGAGGACAGGGTTATAGCTCCTATAATTCACCCCTCCACTTT. Residues: CASSYVGGQGYSSYNSPLHF.

The chain links TRBV19 to TRBJ1-3, with 8 bases lining up with TRBD1. Germline V gene data show CDR1 as LNHDA and CDR2 as SQIVND (reference sequence). CDR3 length equals 14 residues. The J segment lost 5 bases and the V segment lost 7 bases, leaving 7 bases of the junction unmatched. CDR3 protein: CASTLDRGRNTIYF. The CDR3 DNA is TGTGCCAGTACCCTAGACAGGGGAAGAAACACCATATATTTT.

This clone appeared a single time. The chain uses TRBV5-4 and TRBJ1-2; a weak D match, TRBD1 (6 bases). The V and J ends lost 4 bases and 14 bases respectively, with 27 bases between them. The CDR3 is made up of 15 amino acids. In germline, CDR1 is SGHNT, CDR2 YYREEE (reference sequence). In DNA, the CDR3 is TGTGCCAGCAGCACCCCAACCGACAGGAAGCTTTTGGGTACCTTC. The encoded protein is CASSTPTDRKLLGTF.

The chain couples TRBV19 to TRBJ1-3; 10 nucleotides align to TRBD1. Germline CDR1 LNHDA, CDR2 SQIVND (reference sequence). Unmatched junction bases numbered 8, after V lost 6 bases and J lost 3 bases. This CDR3 region has 16 residues. The CDR3 protein is CASSGQGVLRGNTIYF. CDR3 bases: TGTGCCAGTAGCGGACAGGGGGTCTTGCGTGGAAACACCATATATTTT.

This clone has a handful of counts. Within the sample, other DNA sequences also encode this same CDR3. This rearrangement joins TRBV2 to TRBJ1-2; D uncertain. The V end was cut by 2 bases, the J end by 0 bases, with 7 bases between. CDR1 and CDR2 (germline): SNHLY, FYNNEI. The CDR3 length is 14 residues. CDR3 sequence reads: CASSEFGANYGYTF. CDR3 sequence (DNA): TGTGCCAGCAGTGAATTTGGAGCTAACTATGGCTACACCTTC.

The J gene is TRBJ2-3, the V gene TRBV11-2; D is unresolved. V dropped 2 bases and J dropped 1 base, with 13 bases sitting between them. Germline lookup yields CDR1 SGHAT and CDR2 FQNNGV. There are 16 residues in the CDR3. In DNA, the CDR3 is TGTGCCAGCAGCTTATATGGGCGCCAGGGCACAGATACGCAGTATTTT. Residues: CASSLYGRQGTDTQYF.

The J gene is TRBJ1-6, the V gene TRBV6-4; 9 positions agree with TRBD1. The germline CDR1 and CDR2 sequences are MRHNA and SNTAGT. J was trimmed by 7 bases and V by 6 bases; bases with no gene match: 10. This CDR3 is built from 16 residues. CDR3 DNA sequence: TGTGCCAGCAGCGCCTTGGGAGGACAGGGGAATTCACCCCTCCACTTT. It is translated as CASSALGGQGNSPLHF.

The chain carries TRBV4-2 and TRBJ1-3, with D maybe TRBD1 (6 bases). V dropped 0 bases and J dropped 3 bases, with 15 bases sitting between them. This CDR3 comprises 17 residues. CDR1 and CDR2 (germline): LGHNA, YNFKEQ. CDR3 sequence (DNA): TGTGCCAGCAGCCAAGATAAAGGGGGTGAGGGTGGAAACACCATATATTTT. Encoded protein: CASSQDKGGEGGNTIYF.

The DNA of the CDR3 is TGCAGCGCAACAGGGTTTCAGACTGAAGCTTTCTTT. Protein product: CSATGFQTEAFF. The chain carries TRBV29-1 and TRBJ1-1, with D perhaps matching TRBD1 (6 bases). Looked up from germline, CDR1 is SQVTM and CDR2 is ANQGSEA. V shed 7 bases and J shed 5 bases, with 14 bases lying between them. This CDR3 is 12 amino acids long.